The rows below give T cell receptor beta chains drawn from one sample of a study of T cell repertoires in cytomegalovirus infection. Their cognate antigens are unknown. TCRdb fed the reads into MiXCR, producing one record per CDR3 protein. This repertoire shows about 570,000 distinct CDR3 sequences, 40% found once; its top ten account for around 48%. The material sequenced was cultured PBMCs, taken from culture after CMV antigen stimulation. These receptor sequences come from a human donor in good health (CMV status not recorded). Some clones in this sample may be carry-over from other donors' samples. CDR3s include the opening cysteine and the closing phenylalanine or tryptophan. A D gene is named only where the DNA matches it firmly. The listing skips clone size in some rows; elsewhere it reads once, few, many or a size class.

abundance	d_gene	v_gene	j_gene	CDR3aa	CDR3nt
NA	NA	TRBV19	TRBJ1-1	CASRSTGGLVTEAFF	TGTGCCAGTCGTTCTACGGGGGGGCTGGTCACTGAAGCTTTCTTT
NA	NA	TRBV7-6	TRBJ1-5	CASSPWGGQYSNQPQHF	TGTGCCAGCAGCCCGTGGGGGGGTCAGTATAGCAATCAGCCCCAGCATTTT
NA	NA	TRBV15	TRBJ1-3	CATSSGGDGGTGNTIYF	TGTGCCACCAGCAGCGGGGGGGACGGTGGGACGGGAAACACCATATATTTT
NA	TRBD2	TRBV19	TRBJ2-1	CASSTGTSVYNEQFF	TGTGCCAGTAGTACCGGGACTAGTGTCTACAATGAGCAGTTCTTC
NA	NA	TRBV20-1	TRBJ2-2	CSARVDSGELFF	TGCAGTGCTAGAGTTGATTCCGGGGAGCTGTTTTTT
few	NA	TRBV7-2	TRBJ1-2	CASSTGQAHGYGYTF	TGTGCCAGCAGCACGGGCCAGGCCCATGGATATGGCTACACCTTC
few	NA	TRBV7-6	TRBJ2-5	CASSPGTSVETQYF	TGTGCCAGCAGCCCCGGGACATCCGTTGAGACCCAGTACTTC
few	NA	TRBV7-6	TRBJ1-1	CASSPGHSNTEAFF	TGTGCCAGCAGCCCAGGGCACTCGAACACTGAAGCTTTCTTT
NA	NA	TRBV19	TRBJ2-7	CASSMSRSVEQYF	TGTGCCAGTAGTATGTCCAGATCGGTCGAGCAGTACTTC
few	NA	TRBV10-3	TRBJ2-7	CAISVRDEQYF	TGTGCCATCAGTGTCCGGGACGAGCAGTACTTC
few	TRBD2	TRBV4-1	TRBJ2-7	CASSLAGGYEYEQYF	TGCGCCAGCAGCCTCGCGGGGGGCTATGAATACGAGCAGTACTTC
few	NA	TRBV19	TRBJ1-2	CASNNRNYGYTF	TGTGCCAGTAACAACAGAAACTATGGCTACACCTTC
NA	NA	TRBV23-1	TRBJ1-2	CASSPPNGYTF	TGCGCCAGCAGCCCCCCAAATGGCTACACCTTC
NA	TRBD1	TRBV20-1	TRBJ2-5	CSALTGTGETQYF	TGCAGTGCCCTTACCGGGACAGGAGAGACCCAGTACTTC